Listed here are 7 T cell receptor beta chains from one sample, sequenced in a study of identical twins' blood T cells. TCRdb redid the calling of the 5' RACE reads with MiXCR, one entry per CDR3 protein. The table includes 350,000 to 400,000 distinct CDR3 sequences, around 30% detected once. Sample: PBMCs. These receptors came from a woman aged 18 to 55 in good health.

Turning to this clonotype: A much larger clone differs by one base, so this may be a read error. V is TRBV12-3 or TRBV12-4 and J is TRBJ1-1; 9 nucleotides match TRBD1. After removal of 7 bases from V and 10 bases from J, the junction contained 10 bases not matched to a gene. CDR3 length: 13 residues. CDR3 coding DNA: TGTGCCAGCAACGTGGAAACAGGGGGCTCAGCTTTCTTT. Its protein product is CASNVETGGSAFF.

Comments on this clonotype: The junction departs from germline at one end; a sequencing error may be responsible. The V gene is TRBV12-3 or TRBV12-4, the J gene TRBJ1-5; tentative D call: TRBD1 (5 bases). The CDR3 is 15 amino acids. CDR3 region: CAGSLHGANDQPQHF. As DNA, the CDR3 is TGTGCCGGCAGTCTTCACGGGGCTAATGATCAGCCCCAGCATTTT.

The V gene is TRBV9, the J gene TRBJ2-1; possibly TRBD1 for D (6 bases). V was shortened by 4 bases and J by 10 bases, with 15 bases between the two germline ends. Germline lookup yields CDR1 SGDLS and CDR2 YYNGEE. The CDR3 length is 13 residues. The CDR3 DNA reads as TGTGCCAGCAGCCTCCGGGACACTATGGAGCAGTTCTTC. Its translation: CASSLRDTMEQFF. Complete variable domain (other parts from reference TRBV9 and TRBJ2-1): DSGVTQTPKHLITATGQRVTLRCSPRSGDLSVYWYQQSLDQGLQFLIQYYNGEERAKGNILERFSAQQFPDLHSELNLSSLELGDSALYFCASSLRDTMEQFFGPGTRLTVL.

This chain connects TRBV7-2 to TRBJ1-5; TRBD1 matches 9 bases. The trim removed 4 bases at V and 3 bases at J, leaving 4 bases unmatched. The germline gives CDR1 SGHTA, CDR2 FQGNSA. There are 15 residues in the CDR3. The CDR3 nucleotides read TGTGCCAGCAGCTCACAGGGGGCGGCCAATCAGCCCCAGCATTTT. This codes for CASSSQGAANQPQHF. The full variable domain, its missing parts supplied by reference TRBV7-2 and TRBJ1-5, is GAGVSQSPSNKVTEKGKDVELRCDPISGHTALYWYRQSLGQGLEFLIYFQGNSAPDKSGLPSDRFSAERTGGSVSTLTIQRTQQEDSAVYLCASSSQGAANQPQHFGDGTRLSIL.

There are many counts of this clonotype. This chain uses TRBV19 with TRBJ1-3; tentative D call: TRBD1 (5 bases). Per germline, CDR1 LNHDA and CDR2 SQIVND (reference sequence). This CDR3 contains 15 residues. V gave up 9 bases and J gave up 0 bases, with 15 bases separating them. For the CDR3, the DNA is TGTGCCAGCAAGGGACCGAACCTCTCTGGAAACACCATATATTTT. Amino acid sequence: CASKGPNLSGNTIYF.

The chain couples TRBV2 to TRBJ1-1; D might be TRBD1 (5 bases). Germline CDR1 and CDR2: SNHLY and FYNNEI. The V and J ends lost 5 bases and 3 bases respectively, with 13 bases between them. The CDR3 extends over 14 amino acids. CDR3 sequence (DNA): TGTGCCAGCAGTCCAGGGTTCGGGTACACTGAAGCTTTCTTT. Encoded protein: CASSPGFGYTEAFF.

There are many counts of this clonotype. The chain links TRBV10-3 to TRBJ1-5; TRBD1 matches 10 bases. The germline CDR1 and CDR2 sequences are ENHRY and SYGVKD. The CDR3 runs 19 residues. The V segment lost 0 bases and the J segment 5 bases; nucleotides outside the gene matches: 13. CDR3 bases: TGTGCCATCAGTGAGTCGATCTCTTGGGACAGGGGTGTGTATCAGCCCCAGCATTTT. Encoded protein: CAISESISWDRGVYQPQHF.